This entry concerns a single TCR beta chain. Its antigen remains undetermined. Base qualities are not at hand, and no much larger clone is one base apart. Receptor amplification or capture employed the immunoSEQ multiplex PCR assay. TCR beta CDR3 sequencing was performed on DNA from the cultured, isolated CD4+ T cells. The original pipeline was this. Non-productive TCR sequences were removed, reads were trimmed to the CDR3 region, and CDR3s of at least 7 amino acids were retained. The MANAFEST web app was used to identify antigen-specific clonotypes by comparing expansion in peptide wells with expansion in reference cultures. For clones to be considered positive, expansion at FDR<0.05 versus reference and all other wells, an odds ratio above 5, and a frequency above 0.1% in two replicate wells were required. Clonotypes significantly expanded in SARS-CoV-2 spike wells and in at least one common cold coronavirus spike condition were defined as cross-reactive. Using the stringdist R package, CDR3 similarity was measured by Levenshtein distance, and unrooted trees were constructed with ape in R 3.6.1. This is the immuneACCESS table as TCRdb keeps it, with only in-frame sequences that have V and J called. A part of the clones is gone; compared with another copy, unresolved V genes explain less than half, and the rest is unexplained. For V, J and clone size, that table is used; D and trimming come from the DNA. This sample gives approximately 30,000 clones in total; more than 60% of them show up just once. The ten largest account for 9.5% to 13% of the sample.

In the ViraFEST assay, PBMC were stimulated with viral peptide pools, and TCR sequencing was then used to find antigen-specific CD4+ T cell clonotypes based on their expansion. After less than 13 days of culture, CD4+ T cells were isolated with the EasySep CD4+ T cell isolation kit. Each participant received two doses of an mRNA SARS-CoV-2 vaccine, either BNT162b2 or mRNA-1273. Negative nucleocapsid antibody results before and after vaccination confirmed that the healthy vaccine recipients had no prior SARS-CoV-2 infection. Each well held around 2 million PBMC cultured in IMDM containing roughly 5.1% human AB serum, roughly 9.6 IU/ml IL-2 and gentamicin, along with approximately 10 ug/ml peptides. Half of the culture medium was replaced with fresh IL-2-containing medium on days 3 and 7. Each peptide stimulation condition was cultured in triplicate wells unless otherwise noted. Using Ficoll-Paque Plus gradient centrifugation, PBMC were separated from whole blood and then either used fresh or cryopreserved at -140C. The spike proteins of SARS-CoV-2 and of the common cold coronaviruses HCoV-NL63, HCoV-OC43 and HCoV-229E were spanned by overlapping peptide pools. The QIAamp micro DNA kit was used to extract genomic DNA from the cultured CD4+ T cells.

The record originates from a study of vaccination effects on CD4 cells after COVID-19 (dated by TCRdb to the early 2020s). With regard to the full study: Across the study, the median time from the second dose to post-vaccine sampling was 72 days (range 14 to 241). In both COVID-19 convalescent patients and infection-naive vaccine recipients, the study compared SARS-CoV-2 spike-specific CD4+ TCR repertoires from before mRNA vaccination with those from after it. Altogether, some ten COVID-19 convalescent patients and 4 SARS-CoV-2-naive healthy vaccine recipients made up the full study. Cultures from other donors in the study were sequenced using the Oncomine TCR Beta short-read assay on an Illumina iSeq 100.

Broad study findings and their caveats: The study was limited by a small number of convalescent patients, and early post-infection timepoints were lacking. Both infection-induced and vaccine-induced clones contracted markedly at late post-vaccination timepoints, which is consistent with waning T cell responses. In healthy vaccine recipients, vaccine-induced clones were almost all SARS-CoV-2 mono-reactive, with only 1 of 255 being cross-reactive with common cold coronaviruses.

The germline V gene specifies SGHDT as CDR1 and YYEEEE as CDR2. A distance of 4 bases separates the germline ends of V and J, which lose 0 bases and 7 bases respectively. The CDR3 has 11 amino acids, counting the end cysteine and phenylalanine. The only DNA kept is the CDR3, 33 bases in frame from the first base. The rearranged segments are TRBV5-6 and TRBJ1-2, with the identity of the D gene unclear. The origin of this receptor is a human donor who received a COVID-19 vaccine. Sequencing used CD4+ T cells from PBMCs cultured with HCoV-NL63 spike peptides, obtained after COVID-19 vaccination. The cell subset or site label on this specimen signifies: HCoV-NL63 spike overlapping peptide pool stimulation. The CDR3 protein: CASSLGFGYTF. Here is the DNA: TGTGCCAGCAGCTTGGGATTTGGCTACACCTTC.